This TCR beta chain originates from a study of cytomegalovirus exposure and HLA in healthy donors. 13 Jbeta primers and 60 Vbeta primers were used for the PCR. Assay: immunoSEQ multiplex PCR; the TCRdb copy retains only in-frame clones and omits some. The sample has some 180,000 clones, around 80% seen once; the top ten hold under 2%. Findings of the study overall: In an earlier analysis, productive rearrangement rates for most beta V segments clustered near 90% or 30%.

About this clone itself: Its specificity is unknown.

Trimming removed 3 bases from V and 0 bases from J; junction bases left unmatched: 5. Per the germline V gene, CDR1 is SGDLS and CDR2 is YYNGEE. This CDR3 spans 15 amino acids. The chain joins TRBV9 to TRBJ2-7, with 8 bases that match TRBD2. The TCR originated in a man between 35 and 55 years old in good health and CMV-seropositive. The specimen was PBMCs. In nucleotides, the CDR3 is TGTGCCAGCAGCGAAGCCGGGACTAGCTCCTACGAGCAGTACTTC. Translated: CASSEAGTSSYEQYF. Using reference TRBV9 and TRBJ2-7 for the parts outside the CDR3, the full variable domain is DSGVTQTPKHLITATGQRVTLRCSPRSGDLSVYWYQQSLDQGLQFLIQYYNGEERAKGNILERFSAQQFPDLHSELNLSSLELGDSALYFCASSEAGTSSYEQYFGPGTRLTVT.